This T cell receptor (beta chain) was sequenced during a study of blood T cell repertoires in COVID-19. As for the study in general: In each case, the material was cDNA or gDNA derived from T cells, B-cell-depleted T cells, or PBMCs.

The CDR3 is made up of 13 amino acids. Germline V gene sequence: CDR1 SNHLY, CDR2 FYNNEI. V gave up 10 bases and J gave up 3 bases, with 13 bases separating them. Using immunoSEQ multiplex PCR, the repertoire was profiled, and TCRdb retains in-frame clones only, with some absent. The sample holds 450,000 to 500,000 clones, about 85% seen once. Each participant's cohort was designated according to participant-reported clinical history. Recovered Cohort 3 donors showed two negative PCRs, clearance, or symptom resolution. This sequence joins TRBV2 and TRBJ1-5, with D possibly being TRBD1 (5 bases). This clonotype was sampled from a woman younger than 30 who had recovered from COVID-19. The sample comprised PBMCs or T cells enriched from blood (not recorded which). CDR3 sequence reads: CATRGGSNQPQHF. CDR3 DNA sequence: TGTGCCACCCGGGGGGGTTCCAATCAGCCCCAGCATTTT.